This TCR beta chain emerged from a study of blood T cells in healthy people across ages. Study as a whole: When template switching was applied, about one barcoded beta molecule was captured per two T cells. Study-wide findings and caveats: Diversity estimated from one million T cells was considered an underestimate. Higher diversity, along with more naive CD4+ cells, distinguished long-lived donors from aged donors. Significant beta diversity loss was already apparent by age approximately 42, declining roughly linearly.

The CDR3 runs 15 residues. From germline, CDR1 is DFQATT and CDR2 SNEGSKA (reference sequence). V dropped 1 base and J dropped 4; count of bases not matched to a gene: 6. This clonotype was detected a few times. Its antigen is not identified. Sample-barcoded 5' priming and a J-beta primer mix drove a second PCR of about 6 to 12 cycles. Via MiXCR, TCRdb re-called the 5' RACE reads, giving one row per CDR3 protein. There are roughly 1,500,000 distinct CDR3 sequences in the sample; 34% occur only once, and 11% lies in the top ten. This chain links TRBV20-1 with TRBJ2-3; TRBD2 matches at 9 bases. Sample: blood. The clonotype comes from a woman in her 30s in good health. The CDR3 spells CSARGGGGAADTQYF. The CDR3, as DNA: TGCAGTGCTAGAGGGGGCGGGGGGGCAGCAGATACGCAGTATTTT.